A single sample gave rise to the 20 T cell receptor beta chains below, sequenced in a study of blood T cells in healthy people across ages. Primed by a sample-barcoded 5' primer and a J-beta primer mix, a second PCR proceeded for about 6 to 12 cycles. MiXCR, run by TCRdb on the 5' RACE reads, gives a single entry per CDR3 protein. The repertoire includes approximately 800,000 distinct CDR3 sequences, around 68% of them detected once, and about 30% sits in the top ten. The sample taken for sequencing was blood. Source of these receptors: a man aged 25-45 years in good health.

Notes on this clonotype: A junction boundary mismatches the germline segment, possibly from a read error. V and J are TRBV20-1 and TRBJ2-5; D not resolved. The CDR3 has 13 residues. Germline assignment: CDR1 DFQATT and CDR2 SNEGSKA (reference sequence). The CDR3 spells CSARRLNQETQYF. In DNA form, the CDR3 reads TGCAGTGCTCGCCGACTGAACCAAGAGACTCAGTACTTC.

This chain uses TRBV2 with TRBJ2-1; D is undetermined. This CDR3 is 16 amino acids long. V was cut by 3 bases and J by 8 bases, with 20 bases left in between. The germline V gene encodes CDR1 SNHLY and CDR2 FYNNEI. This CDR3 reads CASSDYYHPGVHEQFF. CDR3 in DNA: TGTGCCAGCAGTGACTACTACCATCCTGGGGTCCATGAGCAGTTCTTC. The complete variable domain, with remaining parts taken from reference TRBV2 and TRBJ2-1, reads EPEVTQTPSHQVTQMGQEVILRCVPISNHLYFYWYRQILGQKVEFLVSFYNNEISEKSEIFDDQFSVERPDGSNFTLKIRSTKLEDSAMYFCASSDYYHPGVHEQFFGPGTRLTVL.

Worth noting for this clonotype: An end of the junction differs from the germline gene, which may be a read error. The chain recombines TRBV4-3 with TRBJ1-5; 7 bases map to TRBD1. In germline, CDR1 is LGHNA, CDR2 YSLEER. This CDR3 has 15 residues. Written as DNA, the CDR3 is TGCGCCAACAGCCAAGACAGGGCCGCGTGGCAGCCCCAGCATTTT. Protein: CANSQDRAAWQPQHF.

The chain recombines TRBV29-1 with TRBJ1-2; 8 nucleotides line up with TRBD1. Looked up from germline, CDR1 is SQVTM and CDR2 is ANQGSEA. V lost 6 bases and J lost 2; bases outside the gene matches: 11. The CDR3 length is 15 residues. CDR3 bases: TGCAGCGTCCGGACAGGGCTGACAGAAAACTATGGCTACACCTTC. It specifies CSVRTGLTENYGYTF.

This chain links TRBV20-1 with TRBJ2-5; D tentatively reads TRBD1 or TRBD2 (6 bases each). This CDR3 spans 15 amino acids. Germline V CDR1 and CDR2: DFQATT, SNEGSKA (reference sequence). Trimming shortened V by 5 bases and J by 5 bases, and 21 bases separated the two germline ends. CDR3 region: CSAHPAGGLGETQYF. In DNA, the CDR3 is TGCAGTGCTCACCCGGCCGGGGGCCTCGGGGAGACCCAGTACTTC.

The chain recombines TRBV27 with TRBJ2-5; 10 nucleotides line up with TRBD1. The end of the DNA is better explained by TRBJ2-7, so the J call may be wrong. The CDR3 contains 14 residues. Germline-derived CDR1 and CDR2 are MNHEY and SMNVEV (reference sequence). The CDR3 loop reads CASSPRDRGNEQYF. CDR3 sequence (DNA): TGTGCCAGCAGTCCACGGGACAGGGGAAACGAGCAGTACTTC.

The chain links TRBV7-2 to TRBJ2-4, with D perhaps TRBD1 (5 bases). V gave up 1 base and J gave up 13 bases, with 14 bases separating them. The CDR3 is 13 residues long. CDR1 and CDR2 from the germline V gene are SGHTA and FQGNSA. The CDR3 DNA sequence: TGTGCCAGCAGCTTAGATCAGGGCAGAATGCAGTACTTC. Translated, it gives CASSLDQGRMQYF.

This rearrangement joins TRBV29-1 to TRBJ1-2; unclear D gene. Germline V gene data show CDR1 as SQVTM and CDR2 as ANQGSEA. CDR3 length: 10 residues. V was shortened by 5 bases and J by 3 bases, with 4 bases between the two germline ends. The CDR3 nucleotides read TGCAGCGTTAACGACTATGGCTACACCTTC. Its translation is CSVNDYGYTF.

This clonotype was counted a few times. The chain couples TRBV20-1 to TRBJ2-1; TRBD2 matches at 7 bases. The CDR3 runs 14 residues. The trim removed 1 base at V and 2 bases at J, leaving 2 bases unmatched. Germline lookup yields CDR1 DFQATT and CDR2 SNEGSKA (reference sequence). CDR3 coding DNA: TGCAGTGCTAGAGTAGCGGGCCCCTACAATGAGCAGTTCTTC. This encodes CSARVAGPYNEQFF.

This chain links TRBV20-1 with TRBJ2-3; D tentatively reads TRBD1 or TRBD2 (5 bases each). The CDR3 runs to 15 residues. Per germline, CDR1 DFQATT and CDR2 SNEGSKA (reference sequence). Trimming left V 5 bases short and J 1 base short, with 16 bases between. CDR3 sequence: CSALPQGAGTDTQYF. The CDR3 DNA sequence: TGCAGTGCTCTTCCTCAGGGAGCGGGCACAGATACGCAGTATTTT.

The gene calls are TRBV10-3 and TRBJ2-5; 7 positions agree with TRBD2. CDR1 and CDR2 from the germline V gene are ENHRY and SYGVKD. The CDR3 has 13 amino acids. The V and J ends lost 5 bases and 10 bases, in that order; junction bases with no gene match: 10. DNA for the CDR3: TGTGCCATCAGTAGGGACCAGACGGGGGGCCAGTACTTC. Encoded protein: CAISRDQTGGQYF.

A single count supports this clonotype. CDR3: CSALTGTSNYNEQFF. Written as DNA, the CDR3 is TGCAGTGCTCTAACCGGGACTAGTAATTACAATGAGCAGTTCTTC. J is TRBJ2-1 and V is TRBV20-1; 8 nucleotides align to TRBD2. The trim removed 5 bases at V and 4 bases at J, leaving 10 bases unmatched. Germline CDR1 reads DFQATT; CDR2 reads SNEGSKA (reference sequence). CDR3 length equals 15 residues.

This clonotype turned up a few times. CDR3 DNA: TGTGCCAGCTCTGGGACTAGCGGGGGTTACTACGAGCAGTACTTC. Protein product: CASSGTSGGYYEQYF. This sequence joins TRBV7-2 and TRBJ2-7, with 14 bases that match TRBD2. The germline V gene encodes CDR1 SGHTA and CDR2 FQGNSA. The CDR3 contains 15 residues. With 8 bases clipped from V and 3 bases from J, the junction kept 6 bases outside the gene matches.

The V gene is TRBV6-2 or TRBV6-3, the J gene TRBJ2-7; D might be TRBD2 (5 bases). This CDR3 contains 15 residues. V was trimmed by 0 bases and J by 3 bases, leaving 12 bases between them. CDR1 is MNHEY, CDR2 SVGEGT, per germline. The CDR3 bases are TGTGCCAGCAGTTACTCGGCGGAAAGCGGCTACGAGCAGTACTTC. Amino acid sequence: CASSYSAESGYEQYF.

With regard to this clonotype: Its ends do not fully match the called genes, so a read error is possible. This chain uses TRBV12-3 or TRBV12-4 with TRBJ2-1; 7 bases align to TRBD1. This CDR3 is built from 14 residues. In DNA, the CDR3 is TGCGCCAGCAGTTTACGCGGTACAGGGGATGAGCAGTTCTTC. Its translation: CASSLRGTGDEQFF.

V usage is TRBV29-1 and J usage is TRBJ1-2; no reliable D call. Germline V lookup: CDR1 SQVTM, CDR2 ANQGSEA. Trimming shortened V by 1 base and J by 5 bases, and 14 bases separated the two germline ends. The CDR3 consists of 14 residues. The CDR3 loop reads CSVEGRPNPYGYTF. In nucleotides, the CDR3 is TGCAGCGTTGAAGGGCGCCCCAACCCTTATGGCTACACCTTC.

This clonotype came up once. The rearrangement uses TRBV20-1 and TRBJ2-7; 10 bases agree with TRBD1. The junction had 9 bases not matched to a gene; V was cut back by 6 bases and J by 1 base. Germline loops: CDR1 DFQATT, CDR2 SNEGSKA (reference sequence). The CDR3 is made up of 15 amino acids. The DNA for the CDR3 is TGCAGTGCCTATCAAACGGGACAGGGGTCCTACGAGCAGTACTTC. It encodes CSAYQTGQGSYEQYF.

The chain's CDR3 is CASSAPGFLGETQYF. The CDR3, as DNA: TGTGCCAGCAGCGCTCCCGGGTTCCTAGGGGAGACCCAGTACTTC. J is TRBJ2-5 and V is TRBV9; no definite D call. The CDR3 is 15 amino acids. The V gene's germline CDR1 is SGDLS and CDR2 YYNGEE. V was cut by 3 bases and J by 5 bases, with 17 bases left in between.

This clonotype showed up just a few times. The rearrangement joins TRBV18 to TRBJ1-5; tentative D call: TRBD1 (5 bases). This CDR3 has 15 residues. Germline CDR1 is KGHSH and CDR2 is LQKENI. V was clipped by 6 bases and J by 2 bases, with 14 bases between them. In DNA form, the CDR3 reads TGTGCCAGCTCCCCGGACACTCTCCGCAATCAGCCCCAGCATTTT. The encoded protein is CASSPDTLRNQPQHF.

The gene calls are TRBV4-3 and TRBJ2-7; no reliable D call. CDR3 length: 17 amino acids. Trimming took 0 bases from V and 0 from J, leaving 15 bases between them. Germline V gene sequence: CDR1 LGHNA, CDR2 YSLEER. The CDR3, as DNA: TGCGCCAGCAGCCAAGAATTGGTCCCCGGATACTCCTACGAGCAGTACTTC. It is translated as CASSQELVPGYSYEQYF.